This note documents a single T cell receptor (beta chain) sequence. The antigen remains undetermined. This specimen belongs to a study of CD8+ T cells in alopecia areata. Study information: The protocol delivered tofacitinib for 6 to 18 months, then withdrew it for 6 months.

Following extraction, RNA underwent reverse transcription to cDNA, which served as the sequencing template. Using immunoSEQ multiplex PCR, the repertoire was profiled, and TCRdb retains in-frame clones only, with some absent. The sample records 150,000 to 200,000 clones, about 63% being singletons. The study, taken as a whole, reports: Researchers reported that TCR sharing among patients proved less clear than in mice, possibly HLA-linked. Normal scalp had lower clonality than lesional scalp, with alopecia totalis/universalis lesions showing this most strongly.

Individuals with alopecia areata gave both lesional scalp punch biopsies and peripheral blood for collection. The clonotype originates from a human donor with alopecia areata. The source was CD4+ T cells sorted from blood, collected at week 0.

As DNA, the CDR3 is TGTGCCAGCAGTGACCCGCCCGGGACAGGGATCACCGGGGAGCTGTTTTTT. It translates to CASSDPPGTGITGELFF. The chain recombines TRBV6-1 with TRBJ2-2, with 9 bases matching TRBD1. The CDR3 loop spans 17 amino acids. V trimming: 3 bases; J trimming: 4 bases; junction bases outside the gene matches: 9. The germline V gene encodes CDR1 MNHNS and CDR2 SASEGT.